Below, 11 T cell receptor beta chains from the same sample are listed, as sequenced in a study of cytomegalovirus exposure and HLA in healthy donors. In the PCR, 60 Vbeta and 13 Jbeta primers were used. The table came from immunoSEQ multiplex PCR; TCRdb's copy has only in-frame clones and leaves some out. The data show approximately 170,000 clones, with roughly 79% seen just once and roughly 1.9% held by the top ten. What was sequenced was PBMCs. Every receptor here comes from a woman in her twenties or thirties in good health and CMV-seropositive.

This sequence joins TRBV28 and TRBJ2-1; TRBD2 matches at 10 bases. Germline values: CDR1 MDHEN, CDR2 SYDVKM. The ends lost 4 bases at V and 7 bases at J; junction bases unmatched: 13. This CDR3 has 17 residues. Here the CDR3 DNA reads TGTGCCAGCAGTTCCTGGCATAATAGCGGGGGGATAAATGAGCAGTTCTTC. Translation gives CASSSWHNSGGINEQFF.

This clone was counted between two and nine times. Here the CDR3 DNA reads TGTGCCAGCAGCTTCGCATTTGGGGGGAGCTCCTACGAGCAGTACTTC. Its protein product is CASSFAFGGSSYEQYF. The chain uses TRBV5-6 and TRBJ2-7; TRBD2 is a possible D gene (6 bases). This CDR3 has 16 amino acids. Germline assignment: CDR1 SGHDT and CDR2 YYEEEE. V shed 2 bases and J shed 0 bases, with 15 bases lying between them.

This clone appeared a single time. The chain has TRBV30 and TRBJ2-1, with D unresolved. Germline V gives CDR1 GTSNPN, CDR2 SVGIG (reference sequence). V lost 4 bases and J 7 bases, leaving 11 bases between the germline ends. The CDR3 covers 12 residues. The CDR3: CAWNTRRNEQFF. The CDR3 DNA reads as TGTGCCTGGAACACCCGGAGAAATGAGCAGTTCTTC.

The chain uses TRBV18 and TRBJ2-5; the D is unclear. CDR1 KGHSH and CDR2 LQKENI come from the germline V gene. Trimming cost V 2 bases and J 3 bases, with 7 bases left between them. The CDR3 sequence is 13 residues long. CDR3 in amino acids: CASSPGLEETQYF. In nucleotides, the CDR3 is TGTGCCAGCTCACCAGGGCTGGAAGAGACCCAGTACTTC. The full variable domain, rest sourced from reference TRBV18 and TRBJ2-5, is NAGVMQNPRHLVRRRGQEARLRCSPMKGHSHVYWYRQLPEEGLKFMVYLQKENIIDESGMPKERFSAEFPKEGPSILRIQQVVRGDSAAYFCASSPGLEETQYFGPGTRLLVL.

In nucleotides, the CDR3 is TGCGCCAGCACTTACCTCAGGGGGGGACAGGGTCAGTCTAGCACAGATACGCAGTATTTT. Translation: CASTYLRGGQGQSSTDTQYF. V usage is TRBV10-1 and J usage is TRBJ2-3, with TRBD1 matching over 9 bases. The CDR3 covers 20 residues. Germline values: CDR1 WNHNN, CDR2 SYGVQD (reference sequence). The junction had 20 bases not matched to a gene; V was cut back by 7 bases and J by 0 bases.

V is TRBV7-2 and J is TRBJ2-7; 9 positions match TRBD1. The junction had 3 bases not matched to a gene; V was cut back by 4 bases and J by 2 bases. Germline V gene lookup returns CDR1 SGHTA and CDR2 FQGNSA. This CDR3 contains 14 residues. CDR3 DNA sequence: TGTGCCAGCAGCTCCACAGGGGGCCCCTACGAGCAGTACTTC. Its protein product is CASSSTGGPYEQYF.

The rearrangement uses TRBV13 and TRBJ2-3; D remains unclear. CDR1 and CDR2 from the germline V gene are PRHDT and FYEKMQ (reference sequence). The V gene lost 7 bases and the J gene lost 1 base, with 18 bases spanning the gap. This CDR3 has 16 amino acids. DNA for the CDR3: TGTGCCAGCACCTCCCGCGGCACCGGAGGCACAGATACGCAGTATTTT. As protein: CASTSRGTGGTDTQYF.

Only a few counts were recorded for this clone. This sample also contains other DNA sequences that code for the same CDR3. The chain employs TRBV18 and TRBJ1-1; D remains unclear. Germline assignment: CDR1 KGHSH and CDR2 LQKENI. This CDR3 comprises 13 residues. V lost 6 bases, J lost 0 bases, and 8 bases lay in between. CDR3 protein: CASSPGLNTEAFF. The CDR3 region has the DNA TGTGCCAGCTCCCCCGGGTTGAACACTGAAGCTTTCTTT.

The genes are TRBV10-3 and TRBJ1-5; 9 nucleotides match TRBD1. The CDR3 is 15 residues long. V lost 5 bases, J lost 1 base, and 3 bases stayed unmatched. Germline loops: CDR1 ENHRY, CDR2 SYGVKD. The CDR3 coding sequence is TGTGCCATCAGTACAGGGGGCGTCAGCAATCAGCCCCAGCATTTT. It encodes CAISTGGVSNQPQHF.

The V gene is TRBV6-1, the J gene TRBJ1-1; a weak D match, TRBD1 (5 bases). Trimming shortened V by 4 bases and J by 5 bases, and 14 bases separated the two germline ends. This CDR3 has 14 amino acids. Germline CDR1 is MNHNS and CDR2 is SASEGT. The CDR3 loop is CASSGSFQGTEAFF. The CDR3 coding sequence is TGTGCCAGCAGTGGTTCCTTCCAGGGAACTGAAGCTTTCTTT.

This chain joins TRBV9 and TRBJ2-7; 9 bases agree with TRBD2. V dropped 5 bases and J dropped 0; count of bases not matched to a gene: 6. The CDR3 has 15 amino acids. Germline V gene lookup returns CDR1 SGDLS and CDR2 YYNGEE. The CDR3 spells CASSARREGSYEQYF. The CDR3 DNA reads as TGTGCCAGCAGTGCCAGGCGGGAGGGCTCCTACGAGCAGTACTTC.